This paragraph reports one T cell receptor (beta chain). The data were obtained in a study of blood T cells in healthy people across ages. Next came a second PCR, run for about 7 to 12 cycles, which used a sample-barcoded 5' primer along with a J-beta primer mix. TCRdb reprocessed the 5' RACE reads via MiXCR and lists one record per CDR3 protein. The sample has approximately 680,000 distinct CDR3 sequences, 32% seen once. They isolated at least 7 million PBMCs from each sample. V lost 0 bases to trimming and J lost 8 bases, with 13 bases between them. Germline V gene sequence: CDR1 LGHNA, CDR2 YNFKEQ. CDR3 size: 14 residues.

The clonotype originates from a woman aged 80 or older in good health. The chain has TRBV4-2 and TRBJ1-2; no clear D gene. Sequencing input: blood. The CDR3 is CASSQDLRWWGYTF. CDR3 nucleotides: TGTGCCAGCAGCCAAGATCTACGGTGGTGGGGCTACACCTTC.